The 23 T cell receptor beta chains in this list originate from one sample, sequenced in a study of T cell repertoires in cytomegalovirus infection. TCRdb re-analysed the reads in MiXCR, keeping a single row per CDR3 protein. The table records approximately 750,000 distinct CDR3 sequences, roughly 35% of them present only once. The sequenced sample consisted of PBMCs. These receptors all come from a human donor in good health (CMV status not recorded). Some clones in this sample may be carry-over from other donors' samples.

The chain recombines TRBV20-1 with TRBJ2-1, with 8 nucleotides matching TRBD1. The CDR3 is made up of 13 amino acids. With V trimmed by 6 bases and J by 4 bases, 5 bases remained unmatched. Germline loops: CDR1 DFQATT, CDR2 SNEGSKA (reference sequence). This CDR3 is CSAGTGYYNEQFF. In DNA form, the CDR3 reads TGCAGTGCCGGGACAGGCTATTACAATGAGCAGTTCTTC.

This clonotype came up a few times. The chain combines TRBV28 with TRBJ1-5, with TRBD1 matching over 8 bases. Germline V lookup: CDR1 MDHEN, CDR2 SYDVKM. The CDR3 has 15 residues. The J segment lost 3 bases and the V segment lost 5 bases, leaving 6 bases of the junction unmatched. The CDR3 nucleotides read TGTGCCAGCAGTCCGGGACAGGCGATCAATCAGCCCCAGCATTTT. Translated: CASSPGQAINQPQHF.

This clonotype was picked up a small number of times. The CDR3 protein is CASSSEANVLTF. The CDR3 DNA is TGTGCCAGCAGCTCGGAGGCCAACGTCCTGACTTTC. This chain joins TRBV12-3 or TRBV12-4 and TRBJ2-6; D gene uncertain. There are 12 residues in the CDR3. Trimming removed 6 bases at V and 6 bases at J, with 6 bases between.

The chain links TRBV5-4 to TRBJ2-2; TRBD1 is a possible D gene (6 bases). This CDR3 spans 15 amino acids. Between the trimmed V and J ends, which lost 3 bases and 1 base, there was a span of 10 bases. The germline gives CDR1 SGHNT, CDR2 YYREEE (reference sequence). CDR3 amino acids: CASSSGHLNTGELFF. CDR3 nucleotides: TGTGCCAGCAGCTCGGGACACCTGAACACCGGGGAGCTGTTTTTT.

The gene calls are TRBV27 and TRBJ1-6; TRBD1 might be the D (6 bases). V lost 10 bases and J lost 5, with 27 bases in between. The CDR3 consists of 18 residues. The V gene's germline CDR1 is MNHEY and CDR2 SMNVEV (reference sequence). CDR3 bases: TGTGCCATCATTTTTTTGGGGGCTACCCGACCCGATAATTCACCCCTCCACTTT. It specifies CAIIFLGATRPDNSPLHF.

Notes on this clonotype: This clone may be a read error of a much larger clone one base away. This likely comes from a read error, as the CDR3 has no conserved phenylalanine or tryptophan at its end. This chain uses TRBV28 with TRBJ2-1; 8 bases agree with TRBD2. Germline V gene lookup returns CDR1 MDHEN and CDR2 SYDVKM. The CDR3 has 16 amino acids. The junction had 8 bases not matched to a gene; V was cut back by 6 bases and J by 1 base. Here the CDR3 DNA reads TGTGCCAGCAGCGGAAGCGGGAGCACATCCTACAATGAGCAGTTCTGC. As protein: CASSGSGSTSYNEQFC.

This clonotype was counted a few times. The chain carries TRBV27 and TRBJ1-6; D is possibly TRBD1 (5 bases). V was pared by 5 bases and J by 10 bases, with 15 bases between. From germline, CDR1 is MNHEY and CDR2 SMNVEV (reference sequence). The length of the CDR3 is 14 residues. CDR3 sequence (DNA): TGTGCCAGCAGTCCCTATCGGGGGTCATCACCCCTCCACTTT. Translating gives CASSPYRGSSPLHF.

The chain employs TRBV6-8 and TRBJ1-3; D ambiguous. Germline loops: CDR1 MNHGY, CDR2 SAAAGT. Trimming took off 9 bases at V and 0 bases at J, with 15 bases between the two ends. This CDR3 has 15 amino acids. CDR3 sequence: CARTDRTFSGNTIYF. The CDR3 nucleotides read TGTGCCAGAACTGATCGGACTTTCTCTGGAAACACCATATATTTT.

Many counts were recorded for this clonotype. The chain links TRBV7-2 to TRBJ1-1, with D maybe TRBD1 (6 bases). The CDR3 totals 15 residues. V was clipped by 1 base and J by 2 bases, with 11 bases between them. The germline V gene encodes CDR1 SGHTA and CDR2 FQGNSA. The CDR3 loop is CASSLDGGSNTEAFF. The CDR3 bases are TGTGCCAGCAGCTTAGACGGGGGCAGTAACACTGAAGCTTTCTTT.

Concerning this clonotype itself: Compared with germline, one end of the junction differs, possibly owing to a read error. V and J are TRBV29-1 and TRBJ2-3, with a tentative D call TRBD1 (6 bases). The CDR3 is made up of 17 amino acids. The germline gives CDR1 SQVTM, CDR2 ANQGSEA. CDR3 DNA: TGCAGCGTTGAAGGCGCCCTTAGGGACACTGGCACAGGTACGCAGTATTTT. Translation gives CSVEGALRDTGTGTQYF.

This clonotype has just a few counts. V and J are TRBV12-3 or TRBV12-4 and TRBJ1-5; D is uncertain. This CDR3 contains 15 residues. Trimming shortened V by 0 bases and J by 5 bases, and 11 bases separated the two germline ends. The CDR3 nucleotides are TGTGCCAGCAGTTTAGCTGACGGACGTTATCAGCCCCAGCATTTT. This translates into CASSLADGRYQPQHF.

The J gene is TRBJ2-7, the V gene TRBV20-1; 7 nucleotides line up with TRBD1. With 1 base clipped from V and 7 bases from J, the junction kept 7 bases outside the gene matches. The CDR3 runs to 13 residues. Germline V CDR1 and CDR2: DFQATT, SNEGSKA (reference sequence). CDR3: CSARVEGGWEQYF. The CDR3 DNA sequence: TGCAGTGCTAGAGTGGAAGGGGGCTGGGAGCAGTACTTC.

This clonotype was recorded a few times. The rearrangement uses TRBV19 and TRBJ1-5, with D perhaps TRBD1 (5 bases). Germline V gives CDR1 LNHDA, CDR2 SQIVND (reference sequence). The CDR3 has 16 amino acids. V dropped 7 bases and J dropped 6 bases, with 22 bases sitting between them. The CDR3 is CASKGHGGEYGQPQHF. The CDR3 coding sequence is TGTGCCAGTAAAGGTCACGGAGGGGAATATGGTCAGCCCCAGCATTTT. Full variable domain (missing parts from reference TRBV19 and TRBJ1-5): DGGITQSPKYLFRKEGQNVTLSCEQNLNHDAMYWYRQDPGQGLRLIYYSQIVNDFQKGDIAEGYSVSREKKESFPLTVTSAQKNPTAFYLCASKGHGGEYGQPQHFGDGTRLSIL.

Only one count was recorded for this clonotype. CDR3 nucleotides: TGTGCCAGCAGTTTAATTCAGGGGCAGAACACTGAAGCTTTCTTT. Its protein product is CASSLIQGQNTEAFF. V gene TRBV12-3 or TRBV12-4 combines with J gene TRBJ1-1; a weak D match, TRBD1 (6 bases). The CDR3 loop spans 15 amino acids. V lost 2 bases and J 1 base, leaving 11 bases between the germline ends.

V usage is TRBV19 and J usage is TRBJ2-5, with D perhaps being TRBD1 or TRBD2 (6 bases each). Trimming shortened V by 4 bases and J by 2 bases, and 17 bases separated the two germline ends. This CDR3 has 16 amino acids. Germline CDR1 LNHDA, CDR2 SQIVND (reference sequence). In DNA form, the CDR3 reads TGTGCCAGTAGTAAACAATATGGGGGGCTGCAAGAGACCCAGTACTTC. Its translation is CASSKQYGGLQETQYF.

The chain uses TRBV28 and TRBJ1-2; the D gene is possibly TRBD1 (6 bases). There are 15 residues in the CDR3. The germline V and J ends were trimmed by 8 bases and 2 bases, with 18 bases remaining between them. CDR1 is MDHEN and CDR2 is SYDVKM in the germline V gene. In DNA form, the CDR3 reads TGTGCCAGCGTCGAGACAGGAGAATCCAACTATGGCTACACCTTC. This codes for CASVETGESNYGYTF.

This clonotype was recorded once. This rearrangement joins TRBV29-1 to TRBJ2-7; D gene unclear. The CDR3 contains 14 residues. Germline V gene data show CDR1 as SQVTM and CDR2 as ANQGSEA. V gave up 4 bases and J gave up 0 bases, with 13 bases separating them. CDR3 sequence (DNA): TGCAGCGTTGCACGGCTACCGAGCTCCTACGAGCAGTACTTC. Residues: CSVARLPSSYEQYF.

The rearrangement joins TRBV6-5 to TRBJ2-2; D is unresolved. The germline CDR1 and CDR2 sequences are MNHEY and SVGAGI. V was shortened by 2 bases and J by 7 bases, with 8 bases between the two germline ends. This CDR3 spans 13 amino acids. The CDR3 DNA follows: TGTGCCAGCAGTTACGGCATGGGCGGGGAGCTGTTTTTT. It specifies CASSYGMGGELFF.

This chain joins TRBV7-2 and TRBJ1-5; 12 bases line up with TRBD1. Germline CDR1 SGHTA, CDR2 FQGNSA. This CDR3 is 17 amino acids long. Unmatched junction bases numbered 8, after V lost 4 bases and J lost 4 bases. CDR3 amino acids: CASSSSGTGGPNQPQHF. The CDR3 nucleotides are TGTGCCAGCAGCTCCTCCGGGACAGGGGGCCCAAATCAGCCCCAGCATTTT.

This clonotype was seen many times. This rearrangement joins TRBV5-6 to TRBJ1-2; D gene ambiguous. V dropped 4 bases and J dropped 2 bases, with 9 bases sitting between them. CDR3 length equals 13 residues. Germline V gene lookup returns CDR1 SGHDT and CDR2 YYEEEE. The CDR3 DNA is TGTGCCAGCAGCCCCCGACCCAACTATGGCTACACCTTC. Translated: CASSPRPNYGYTF.

The chain couples TRBV7-9 to TRBJ2-2, with a tentative D call TRBD1 (5 bases). V lost 8 bases to trimming and J lost 2 bases, with 12 bases between them. The CDR3 is 14 residues long. Germline assignment: CDR1 SEHNR and CDR2 FQNEAQ (reference sequence). Written as DNA, the CDR3 is TGTGCCAGCGGCCGCCAGGGAAACACCGGGGAGCTGTTTTTT. This encodes CASGRQGNTGELFF.

V usage is TRBV11-2 and J usage is TRBJ1-1; D unclear. V was pared by 1 base and J by 0 bases, with 12 bases between. In germline, CDR1 is SGHAT, CDR2 FQNNGV. The CDR3 extends over 16 amino acids. The CDR3 sequence is CASSLGLRRMNTEAFF. The CDR3 coding sequence is TGTGCCAGCAGCTTAGGATTACGTCGCATGAACACTGAAGCTTTCTTT.

As concerns this clonotype: The junction departs from germline at one end; a sequencing error may be responsible. CDR3 region: CASSYSGNLAKYIQYF. DNA for the CDR3: TGTGCCAGCAGTTACTCAGGGAATCTAGCCAAATACATTCAGTACTTC. This chain connects TRBV6-5 to TRBJ2-4, with a tentative D call TRBD2 (5 bases). There are 16 residues in the CDR3. Germline lookup yields CDR1 MNHEY and CDR2 SVGAGI.